These 30 T cell receptor beta chains originate from one sample sequenced in a study of spatial heterogeneity in lung cancer. TCRdb analysed the 5' RACE reads with MiXCR anew, one entry per CDR3 protein. The sample holds 43,000 or so distinct CDR3 sequences, under 7.5% seen once. Time point specified: sample taken at primary tumor resection. This specimen consisted of PBMCs, obtained at surgery. The source is a female donor with early-stage non-small cell lung cancer.

This clonotype came up a few times. The V and J genes are TRBV29-1 and TRBJ1-2; possible D gene TRBD1, 6 bases. This CDR3 is built from 17 residues. The germline V gene has CDR1 SQVTM and CDR2 ANQGSEA. Trimming shortened V by 3 bases and J by 7 bases, and 27 bases separated the two germline ends. The CDR3, as DNA: TGCAGCGTTGACCACAGGGAACGAGTGGAAGGGTTTGGTGGCTACACCTTC. As protein: CSVDHRERVEGFGGYTF.

This clonotype was seen at least ten times. This chain joins TRBV3-1 and TRBJ2-6; D is possibly TRBD2 (6 bases). The V gene lost 4 bases and the J gene lost 0 bases, with 10 bases spanning the gap. This CDR3 spans 16 amino acids. Germline V gene sequence: CDR1 LGHDT, CDR2 YNNKEL (reference sequence). The CDR3 DNA reads as TGTGCCAGCAGCCGAGGAGGGTACTCTGGGGCCAACGTCCTGACTTTC. Translation gives CASSRGGYSGANVLTF.

The chain is built from TRBV6-5 and TRBJ2-1; D may be TRBD1 (7 bases). V lost 2 bases to trimming and J lost 7 bases, with 15 bases between them. The CDR3 is 15 residues long. Germline V gives CDR1 MNHEY, CDR2 SVGAGI. The CDR3 loop reads CASSYRQGGRNEQFF. CDR3 coding DNA: TGTGCCAGCAGTTACCGCCAGGGGGGCCGGAATGAGCAGTTCTTC.

This clonotype was detected a few times. The DNA for the CDR3 is TGTGCCAGCAGCTCCTCAGGGGGAAACACTGAAGCTTTCTTT. Translation gives CASSSSGGNTEAFF. The genes are TRBV7-2 and TRBJ1-1, with 7 bases fitting TRBD1. V dropped 4 bases and J dropped 2; count of bases not matched to a gene: 4. Germline CDR1 is SGHTA and CDR2 is FQGNSA. There are 14 residues in the CDR3.

This clonotype has ten or more counts. This chain uses TRBV19 with TRBJ2-2; TRBD1 matches at 10 bases. V gave up 5 bases and J gave up 4 bases; unmatched junction bases: 13. CDR3 length equals 18 residues. The germline CDR1 and CDR2 sequences are LNHDA and SQIVND (reference sequence). DNA for the CDR3: TGTGCCAGTAGTCCTAATGGCGGGGGACAGGGGACCACCGGGGAGCTGTTTTTT. This sequence encodes CASSPNGGGQGTTGELFF.

Remarks on this clonotype: With a much larger clone just one base away, this may be a read error. The V gene is TRBV7-2, the J gene TRBJ2-5, with TRBD1 matching 9 bases. The V gene end was trimmed by 1 base and the J gene end by 4 bases; junction bases not matched to a gene: 7. CDR1 and CDR2 (germline): SGHTA, FQGNSA. The CDR3 totals 16 residues. CDR3 loop: CASSLGGTGTIETQYF. In DNA form, the CDR3 reads TGTGCCAGCAGCTTAGGGGGGACAGGGACGATAGAGACCCAGTACTTC. The full variable domain, completed using reference TRBV7-2 and TRBJ2-5, is GAGVSQSPSNKVTEKGKDVELRCDPISGHTALYWYRQSLGQGLEFLIYFQGNSAPDKSGLPSDRFSAERTGGSVSTLTIQRTQQEDSAVYLCASSLGGTGTIETQYFGPGTRLLVL.

The rearrangement joins TRBV4-3 to TRBJ2-7; tentative D call: TRBD1 (6 bases). Trimming stripped 6 bases from V and 1 base from J, with 10 bases between. CDR1 LGHNA and CDR2 YSLEER come from the germline V gene. CDR3 size: 13 residues. DNA of the CDR3: TGCGCCAGCAGTTACAGGGTATCCTACGAGCAGTACTTC. Its protein product is CASSYRVSYEQYF.

This clonotype was seen at least ten times. The chain is built from TRBV25-1 and TRBJ2-5, with D possibly being TRBD1 or TRBD2 (5 bases each). The CDR3 has 14 amino acids. Germline V gene lookup returns CDR1 MGHDK and CDR2 SYGVNS. Trimming stripped 1 base from V and 7 bases from J, with 13 bases between. CDR3 bases: TGTGCCAGCAGTGAATCCGGGGACCGGGCGACCCAGTACTTC. Protein: CASSESGDRATQYF. The variable domain in full, completed from reference TRBV25-1 and TRBJ2-5, reads EADIYQTPRYLVIGTGKKITLECSQTMGHDKMYWYQQDPGMELHLIHYSYGVNSTEKGDLSSESTVSRIRTEHFPLTLESARPSHTSQYLCASSESGDRATQYFGPGTRLLVL.

This clonotype occurred many times. The rearrangement links TRBV10-2 to TRBJ1-5; D gene uncertain. The CDR3 consists of 13 residues. CDR1 WSHSY and CDR2 SAAADI come from the germline V gene. V was cut by 8 bases and J by 3 bases, with 11 bases left in between. The CDR3 region is CASSVLANQPQHF. DNA for the CDR3: TGCGCCAGCTCTGTCCTGGCCAATCAGCCCCAGCATTTT.

This clonotype occurred many times. The chain combines TRBV4-1 with TRBJ1-5, with D possibly being TRBD1 (5 bases). With 3 bases removed from V and 4 bases from J, the gap between germline ends came to 10 bases. The length of the CDR3 is 14 residues. CDR1 is MGHRA and CDR2 is YSYEKL in the germline V gene. Here the CDR3 DNA reads TGCGCCAGCAGCCATACTCAGGGAAATCAGCCCCAGCATTTT. Protein: CASSHTQGNQPQHF.

The J gene is TRBJ1-1, the V gene TRBV20-1, with D hard to call. Germline CDR1 DFQATT, CDR2 SNEGSKA (reference sequence). The V end was cut by 5 bases, the J end by 4 bases, with 11 bases between. The CDR3 totals 12 residues. Here the CDR3 DNA reads TGCAGTGCTTCCCCGGGTGGCACTGAAGCTTTCTTT. As protein: CSASPGGTEAFF.

There are many counts of this clonotype. The chain links TRBV7-3 to TRBJ2-2; 8 bases are shared with TRBD1. The CDR3 has 19 residues. Germline V gene sequence: CDR1 SGHTA, CDR2 FQGTGA. J was trimmed by 4 bases and V by 5 bases; bases with no gene match: 18. In nucleotides, the CDR3 is TGTGCCAGCAGCCAACCGACTGGACAGGGTCGTTCGGGCACCGGGGAGCTGTTTTTT. Translating gives CASSQPTGQGRSGTGELFF.

The chain couples TRBV12-3 or TRBV12-4 to TRBJ2-1, with 10 bases matching TRBD2. The CDR3 is 15 amino acids. V dropped 5 bases and J dropped 7; count of bases not matched to a gene: 8. CDR3 protein: CASSTAGGRLNEQFF. The CDR3 nucleotides are TGTGCCAGCAGTACAGCGGGGGGGCGTCTGAATGAGCAGTTCTTC.

This clonotype appeared many times. The chain employs TRBV7-8 and TRBJ2-3, with TRBD1 matching 10 bases. This CDR3 spans 16 amino acids. V shed 5 bases and J 3 bases; nucleotides not matched to a gene: 8. Germline lookup yields CDR1 SGHVS and CDR2 FQNEAQ. Here the CDR3 DNA reads TGTGCCAGCAGCCCCAACCCGGGACAGGGGACAGATACGCAGTATTTT. Translation: CASSPNPGQGTDTQYF.

This clonotype occurred many times. The chain is built from TRBV2 and TRBJ2-7; 9 nucleotides match TRBD1. The trim removed 6 bases at V and 5 bases at J, leaving 2 bases unmatched. The germline CDR1 and CDR2 sequences are SNHLY and FYNNEI. This CDR3 is 12 amino acids long. DNA of the CDR3: TGTGCCAGCAGCCGGGACAGGGACGAGCAGTACTTC. It codes for CASSRDRDEQYF. Drawing the rest from reference TRBV2 and TRBJ2-7, the complete variable domain is EPEVTQTPSHQVTQMGQEVILRCVPISNHLYFYWYRQILGQKVEFLVSFYNNEISEKSEIFDDQFSVERPDGSNFTLKIRSTKLEDSAMYFCASSRDRDEQYFGPGTRLTVT.

This clonotype was detected a few times. The CDR3 spells CSTRGPIGYGYTF. CDR3 DNA: TGCAGTACCAGAGGACCGATCGGATATGGCTACACCTTC. V gene TRBV29-1 combines with J gene TRBJ1-2; unclear D gene. The CDR3 runs 13 residues. Looked up from germline, CDR1 is SQVTM and CDR2 is ANQGSEA.

Written as DNA, the CDR3 is TGCGCCAGCAGCAACGACAGGGCAGAGACCCAGTACTTC. Its translation is CASSNDRAETQYF. The chain recombines TRBV4-3 with TRBJ2-5; TRBD1 matches 7 bases. The CDR3 is 13 amino acids. J gave up 4 bases and V 5 bases, and 4 bases lay outside the gene matches. Germline loops: CDR1 LGHNA, CDR2 YSLEER.

This clonotype was detected only a few times. The rearrangement joins TRBV11-2 to TRBJ1-4; D gene uncertain. This CDR3 comprises 15 residues. V lost 7 bases to trimming and J lost 3 bases, with 15 bases between them. Germline V gives CDR1 SGHAT, CDR2 FQNNGV. The CDR3 nucleotides read TGTGCCAGCACTCAGAACGGGCTTCCTAATGAAAAACTGTTTTTT. Its protein is CASTQNGLPNEKLFF. Full variable domain (outside the CDR3, taken from reference TRBV11-2 and TRBJ1-4): EAGVAQSPRYKIIEKRQSVAFWCNPISGHATLYWYQQILGQGPKLLIQFQNNGVVDDSQLPKDRFSAERLKGVDSTLKIQPAKLEDSAVYLCASTQNGLPNEKLFFGSGTQLSVL.

A few counts support this clonotype. The chain links TRBV11-2 to TRBJ2-3; 7 bases map to TRBD2. V was clipped by 1 base and J by 7 bases; unmatched bases: 8. CDR1 is SGHAT, CDR2 FQNNGV, per germline. The CDR3 length is 15 residues. The CDR3 sequence: CASSLAGGASNTQYF. In DNA, the CDR3 is TGTGCCAGCAGCTTAGCGGGGGGAGCTTCTAATACGCAGTATTTT.

The sample holds many counts of this clonotype. The chain joins TRBV6-5 to TRBJ1-3, with D hard to call. Between the trimmed V and J ends, which lost 5 bases and 3 bases, there was a span of 8 bases. Germline CDR1 reads MNHEY; CDR2 reads SVGAGI. CDR3 length equals 13 residues. The CDR3 protein is CASSRTFGNTIYF. In DNA form, the CDR3 reads TGTGCCAGCAGTAGGACTTTTGGAAACACCATATATTTT.

The rearrangement joins TRBV28 to TRBJ2-5; the D gene is possibly TRBD1 (5 bases). V dropped 4 bases and J dropped 7 bases, with 16 bases sitting between them. The CDR3 sequence is 14 residues long. From germline, CDR1 is MDHEN and CDR2 SYDVKM. The CDR3 nucleotides read TGTGCCAGCAGTTCTCGACAGACCCGGCCGACCCAGTACTTC. This sequence encodes CASSSRQTRPTQYF.

This clonotype was seen a handful of times. In DNA form, the CDR3 reads TGTGCCAGCAGCCCAGCGACTAGCGGCTACAATGAGCAGTTCTTC. It encodes CASSPATSGYNEQFF. The chain uses TRBV3-1 and TRBJ2-1; 9 positions match TRBD2. V trimming: 4 bases; J trimming: 3 bases; junction bases outside the gene matches: 4. The germline gives CDR1 LGHDT, CDR2 YNNKEL (reference sequence). The length of the CDR3 is 15 residues.

This clonotype has at least ten counts. This chain joins TRBV7-8 and TRBJ2-1; D perhaps matches TRBD2 (7 bases). Trimming took 1 base from V and 7 from J, leaving 14 bases between them. The germline CDR1 and CDR2 sequences are SGHVS and FQNEAQ. The CDR3 consists of 15 residues. The CDR3 sequence is CASSLEWGGPNEQFF. Written as DNA, the CDR3 is TGTGCCAGCAGCTTAGAATGGGGGGGCCCAAATGAGCAGTTCTTC.

A few counts support this clonotype. The chain is built from TRBV24-1 and TRBJ2-7, with no clear D. Germline V lookup: CDR1 KGHDR, CDR2 SFDVKD. The CDR3 spans 15 residues. V dropped 2 bases and J dropped 2 bases, with 12 bases sitting between them. CDR3 amino acids: CATSDSGEAPYEQYF. CDR3 nucleotides: TGTGCCACCAGTGATTCGGGCGAAGCTCCCTACGAGCAGTACTTC.

The J gene is TRBJ1-1, the V gene TRBV7-2, with 7 positions matching TRBD1. The junction had 7 bases not matched to a gene; V was cut back by 1 base and J by 8 bases. The CDR3 has 14 residues. The germline V gene encodes CDR1 SGHTA and CDR2 FQGNSA. The CDR3 loop reads CASSLGGGDREAFF. CDR3 nucleotide sequence: TGTGCCAGCAGCTTAGGGGGAGGGGACAGAGAAGCTTTCTTT.

This clonotype appeared many times. V usage is TRBV7-2 and J usage is TRBJ2-7, with D perhaps given as TRBD1 or TRBD2 (6 bases each). This CDR3 region has 13 residues. V dropped 2 bases and J dropped 5 bases, with 10 bases sitting between them. Per germline, CDR1 SGHTA and CDR2 FQGNSA. CDR3 nucleotide sequence: TGTGCCAGCAGCTTAAGACGGGGGCACGAGCAGTACTTC. Translating it yields CASSLRRGHEQYF.

This clonotype appeared many times. The chain employs TRBV4-3 and TRBJ1-5; D unresolved. V was clipped by 1 base and J by 2 bases, with 6 bases between them. The CDR3 loop spans 14 amino acids. Per germline, CDR1 LGHNA and CDR2 YSLEER. This chain's CDR3 is CASSQAGGNQPQHF. CDR3 bases: TGCGCCAGCAGCCAAGCGGGAGGCAATCAGCCCCAGCATTTT.

This clonotype was counted many times. The chain links TRBV6-5 to TRBJ1-2, with 7 bases lining up with TRBD1. The CDR3 length is 13 residues. Per the germline V gene, CDR1 is MNHEY and CDR2 is SVGAGI. The ends lost 6 bases at V and 3 bases at J; junction bases unmatched: 4. CDR3 sequence (DNA): TGTGCCAGCAGAACGACAGGGTACTATGGCTACACCTTC. This gives the protein CASRTTGYYGYTF.

In regard to this clonotype: A read error may be the cause here, since a much bigger clone is one base away. V and J are TRBV6-4 and TRBJ2-2; D could derive from TRBD1 or TRBD2 (5 bases each). This CDR3 comprises 13 residues. Germline lookup yields CDR1 MRHNA and CDR2 SNTAGT. CDR3 amino acids: CASSDSDTGKLFF. The CDR3 DNA sequence: TGTGCCAGCAGTGACTCGGACACCGGGAAGCTGTTTTTT.

Ten or more counts support this clonotype. This sequence joins TRBV5-1 and TRBJ2-5; a possible D gene is TRBD2 (6 bases). V was cut by 5 bases and J by 5 bases, with 22 bases left in between. Germline lookup yields CDR1 SGHRS and CDR2 YFSETQ. The CDR3 has 16 amino acids. CDR3: CASSSGRGGTKETQYF. The CDR3 DNA follows: TGCGCCAGCAGTTCCGGGCGGGGAGGAACTAAGGAGACCCAGTACTTC.